The 13 T cell receptor beta chains given below trace back to one sample, sequenced in a study of cytomegalovirus exposure and HLA in healthy donors. Primers included in the PCR were 60 Vbeta and 13 Jbeta primers. The table came from immunoSEQ multiplex PCR; TCRdb's copy has only in-frame clones and leaves some out. The data show over 150,000 clones, with roughly nine tenths seen just once and 0.2% to 0.3% held by the top ten. Sequencing used PBMCs. The receptors come from a girl in the first two years of life in good health and CMV-seronegative.

The CDR3 loop is CASATRETYEQYF. Here the CDR3 DNA reads TGTGCTAGTGCCACGCGAGAGACCTACGAGCAGTACTTC. V usage is TRBV12-5 and J usage is TRBJ2-7; D not resolved. The ends were cut back, 7 bases at V and 2 bases at J, with 12 bases in the middle. CDR1 LGHNT and CDR2 FRNRAP come from the germline V gene. The CDR3 spans 13 residues.

The chain couples TRBV4-1 to TRBJ1-2, with D hard to call. V lost 3 bases and J lost 8, with 16 bases in between. Germline CDR1 is MGHRA and CDR2 is YSYEKL. There are 14 residues in the CDR3. The CDR3 reads CASSQAGRGNGYTF. In DNA, the CDR3 is TGCGCCAGCAGCCAGGCCGGGAGAGGCAACGGCTACACCTTC.

V and J are TRBV5-1 and TRBJ1-2; TRBD1 aligns across 8 bases. Germline CDR1 SGHRS, CDR2 YFSETQ. The CDR3 extends over 15 amino acids. V shed 3 bases, J shed 0 bases, and the junction held 4 bases outside the gene matches. CDR3 sequence: CASSSVDRANYGYTF. DNA of the CDR3: TGCGCCAGCAGCTCGGTGGACAGGGCTAACTATGGCTACACCTTC.

V is TRBV7-2 and J is TRBJ2-7; 11 nucleotides line up with TRBD2. The germline CDR1 and CDR2 sequences are SGHTA and FQGNSA. The CDR3 is 16 residues long. The V segment lost 1 base and the J segment 7 bases; nucleotides outside the gene matches: 9. The CDR3 reads CASSLVVLAGGREQYF. The CDR3 DNA reads TGTGCCAGCAGCTTAGTCGTCCTAGCGGGAGGCCGAGAGCAGTACTTC.

V gene TRBV7-3 combines with J gene TRBJ2-7; perhaps TRBD1 as D (7 bases). CDR3 length: 13 residues. The V gene's germline CDR1 is SGHTA and CDR2 FQGTGA. Trimming stripped 5 bases from V and 7 bases from J, with 15 bases between. CDR3 nucleotides: TGTGCCAGCAGCCCAGAGACAGGGAGGGAGCAGTACTTC. Translated, it gives CASSPETGREQYF.

The chain recombines TRBV4-2 with TRBJ2-2; TRBD2 is a possible D gene (6 bases). CDR3 size: 19 residues. CDR1 and CDR2 (germline): LGHNA, YNFKEQ. The V gene lost 1 base and the J gene lost 2 bases, with 20 bases spanning the gap. The CDR3 loop reads CASSQGSKGGTENTGELFF. For the CDR3, the DNA is TGTGCCAGCAGCCAAGGTAGTAAAGGAGGGACGGAAAACACCGGGGAGCTGTTTTTT.

The chain joins TRBV25-1 to TRBJ1-6, with a weak D call TRBD1 (6 bases). V was cut by 3 bases and J by 0 bases, with 12 bases left in between. CDR3 length: 17 residues. Germline CDR1 MGHDK, CDR2 SYGVNS. CDR3 sequence (DNA): TGTGCCAGCAGTGACCAGACGGACAGCTCCTATAATTCACCCCTCCACTTT. This encodes CASSDQTDSSYNSPLHF.

This clone was seen a handful of times. The genes are TRBV5-1 and TRBJ2-5; TRBD1 might be the D (5 bases). Germline CDR1 reads SGHRS; CDR2 reads YFSETQ. V lost 1 base, J lost 1 base, and 14 bases lay in between. CDR3 length equals 16 residues. The CDR3 DNA reads as TGCGCCAGCAGCTTGACGACAGACCCGATCCAAGAGACCCAGTACTTC. As protein: CASSLTTDPIQETQYF.

The rearrangement uses TRBV4-1 and TRBJ2-6; D perhaps matches TRBD1 (6 bases). Germline assignment: CDR1 MGHRA and CDR2 YSYEKL. Trimming took off 0 bases at V and 0 bases at J, with 15 bases between the two ends. This CDR3 has 19 amino acids. CDR3 sequence (DNA): TGCGCCAGCAGCCAAGAAACAGGGTATTGGCTCTCTGGGGCCAACGTCCTGACTTTC. It yields the protein CASSQETGYWLSGANVLTF.

This clone was picked up one time. CDR3 protein: CASSLTAHSNQPQHF. CDR3 nucleotide sequence: TGTGCCAGCAGCTTGACAGCCCACTCCAATCAGCCCCAGCATTTT. V gene TRBV5-6 combines with J gene TRBJ1-5, with no clear D. The CDR3 loop spans 15 amino acids. In germline, CDR1 is SGHDT, CDR2 YYEEEE. Trimming stripped 1 base from V and 3 bases from J, with 11 bases between.

This clone was recorded a few times. The rearrangement uses TRBV5-6 and TRBJ1-2; no reliable D call. The CDR3 has 11 amino acids. From germline, CDR1 is SGHDT and CDR2 YYEEEE. Trimming removed 2 bases from V and 6 bases from J, with 5 bases in between. The DNA for the CDR3 is TGTGCCAGCAGCTTTCGGGATGGCTACACCTTC. Residues: CASSFRDGYTF.

The chain links TRBV19 to TRBJ2-3; D might be TRBD2 (7 bases). Trimming stripped 1 base from V and 5 bases from J, with 13 bases between. Germline CDR1 LNHDA, CDR2 SQIVND (reference sequence). The CDR3 loop spans 15 amino acids. CDR3 sequence (DNA): TGTGCCAGTAGTATAGCTGGGGGGGCTTTAGATACGCAGTATTTT. Amino acid sequence: CASSIAGGALDTQYF.

The chain is built from TRBV7-7 and TRBJ2-3; 7 nucleotides line up with TRBD2. CDR3 size: 14 residues. The trim removed 6 bases at V and 2 bases at J, leaving 5 bases unmatched. Germline CDR1 reads SSHAT; CDR2 reads FNYEAQ (reference sequence). Here the CDR3 DNA reads TGTGCCAGCAGTCCGGGACTACCCACAGATACGCAGTATTTT. Translated: CASSPGLPTDTQYF.